A single T cell receptor beta chain is shown here with its context. This specimen comes from a study of blood T cell repertoires in COVID-19. Study in general: PBMCs, B-cell-depleted T cells, or T cells provided the cDNA or gDNA that made up the material.

Sequenced by immunoSEQ multiplex PCR; TCRdb stores in-frame clones only, minus some. The table has around 130,000 clones, about 86% seen once; the top ten hold about 18%. CDR1 is SNHLY, CDR2 FYNNEI, per germline. Trimming pared 8 bases from V and 7 bases from J, leaving 17 bases between. The length of the CDR3 is 13 residues. The sequencing sample was made of peripheral blood. This chain connects TRBV2 to TRBJ1-2; tentatively, D is TRBD1 (5 bases). The origin of this receptor is a woman in her forties or fifties who had recovered from COVID-19. CDR3 in amino acids: CASVAGYYGGYTF. The CDR3 coding sequence is TGTGCCAGCGTTGCAGGGTATTACGGTGGCTACACCTTC.